The rows below give T cell receptor beta chains drawn from one sample of a study of T cells in localized non-small cell lung cancer. Profiling relied on immunoSEQ multiplex PCR, and the TCRdb table lists in-frame clones only, not all of them. The sample contains some 2,600 clones, about 23% of which appear only once. The source material was lung tumor tissue, sampled before any cancer treatment. The source is a female donor older than 55 with stage III lung adenocarcinoma. Each CDR3 is given with its conserved first and last residue. The D gene is left open where the match is weak. Rows give clone size only sometimes, using once, few, many, or a class for an expanded clone.

j_call d_call v_call clone_size cdr3_aa cdr3_nt
TRBJ1-1 - TRBV23-1 few CASSQDLGSTEAFF TGCGCCAGCAGCCAAGATTTGGGGAGCACTGAAGCTTTCTTT
TRBJ2-5 TRBD1 TRBV30 - CAWGQGLQETQYF TGTGCCTGGGGACAGGGCCTACAAGAGACCCAGTACTTC
TRBJ2-3 - TRBV11-1 few CASSRGTDTDTQYF TGTGCCAGCAGCAGGGGGACCGACACAGATACGCAGTATTTT
TRBJ2-6 - TRBV9 few CASSESDSGANVLTF TGTGCCAGCAGTGAATCTGATTCTGGGGCCAACGTCCTGACTTTC
TRBJ2-2 TRBD2 TRBV11-3 - CASSQKGLTSGSYTGELFF TGTGCCAGCAGCCAGAAGGGACTCACGAGCGGGAGTTACACCGGGGAGCTGTTTTTT
TRBJ1-1 - TRBV30 large CAYERNTEAFF TGTGCCTACGAAAGGAACACTGAAGCTTTCTTT
TRBJ1-2 - TRBV9 - CASSSLNYGYTF TGTGCCAGCAGCTCTTTAAACTATGGCTACACCTTC
TRBJ2-4 - TRBV25-1 - CASSEYGVNIQYF TGTGCCAGCAGTGAATACGGAGTGAACATTCAGTACTTC
TRBJ2-6 - TRBV23-1 - CASSHWYRSGANVLTF TGCGCCAGCAGCCATTGGTACAGGTCTGGGGCCAACGTCCTGACTTTC
TRBJ2-2 - TRBV30 - CAWSWGQNGELFF TGTGCCTGGAGCTGGGGGCAGAACGGGGAGCTGTTTTTT
TRBJ2-1 - TRBV28 few CASSLSVYNEQFF TGTGCCAGCAGTTTAAGCGTCTACAATGAGCAGTTCTTC
TRBJ2-5 TRBD2 TRBV11-3 - CASSLVSGSTETQYF TGTGCCAGCAGCTTGGTAAGCGGGAGTACAGAGACCCAGTACTTC
TRBJ1-2 TRBD1 TRBV11-3 medium-sized CASSLETGNYGYTF TGTGCCAGCAGCTTAGAGACAGGGAACTATGGCTACACCTTC
TRBJ2-7 - TRBV19 - CASTPASTSRSYEQYF TGTGCCAGTACACCAGCCTCGACAAGCCGCTCCTACGAGCAGTACTTC
TRBJ2-7 TRBD1 TRBV28 - CASSFPLLSGQVSGEQYF TGTGCCAGCAGTTTCCCACTCTTATCGGGACAGGTTTCGGGTGAGCAGTACTTC
TRBJ1-2 - TRBV19 few CASRKGRLYGYTF TGTGCCAGTAGGAAGGGGCGCTTGTATGGCTACACCTTC
TRBJ1-3 - TRBV18 - CASSNPLTTGNTIYF TGTGCCAGCTCAAACCCCCTTACGACTGGAAACACCATATATTTT